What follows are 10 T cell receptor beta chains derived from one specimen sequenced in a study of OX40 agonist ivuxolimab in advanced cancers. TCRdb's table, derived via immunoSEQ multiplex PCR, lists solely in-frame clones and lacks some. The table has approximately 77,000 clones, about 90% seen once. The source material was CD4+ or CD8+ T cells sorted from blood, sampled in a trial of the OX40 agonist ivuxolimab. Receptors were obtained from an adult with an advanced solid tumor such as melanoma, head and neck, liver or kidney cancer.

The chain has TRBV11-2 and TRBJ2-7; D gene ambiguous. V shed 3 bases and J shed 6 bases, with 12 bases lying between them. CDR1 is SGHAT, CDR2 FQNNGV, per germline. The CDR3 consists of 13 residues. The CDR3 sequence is CASSFGDTSEQYF. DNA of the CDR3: TGTGCCAGCAGCTTCGGAGATACCTCCGAGCAGTACTTC.

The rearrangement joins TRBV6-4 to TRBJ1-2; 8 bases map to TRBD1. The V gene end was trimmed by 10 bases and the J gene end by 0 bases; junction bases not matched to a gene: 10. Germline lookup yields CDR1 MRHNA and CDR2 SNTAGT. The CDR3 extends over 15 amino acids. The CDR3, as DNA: TGTGCCACCTCGGGTTACAGGGGGACTAACTATGGCTACACCTTC. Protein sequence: CATSGYRGTNYGYTF.

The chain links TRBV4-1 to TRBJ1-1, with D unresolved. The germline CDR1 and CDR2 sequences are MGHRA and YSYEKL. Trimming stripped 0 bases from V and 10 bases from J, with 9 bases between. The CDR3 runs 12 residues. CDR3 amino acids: CASSQDIYRAFF. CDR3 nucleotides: TGCGCCAGCAGCCAAGATATCTACCGAGCTTTCTTT.

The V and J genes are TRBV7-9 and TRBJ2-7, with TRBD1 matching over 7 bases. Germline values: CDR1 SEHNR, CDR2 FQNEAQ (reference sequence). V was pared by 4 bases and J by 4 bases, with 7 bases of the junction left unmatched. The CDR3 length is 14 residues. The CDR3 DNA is TGTGCCAGCAGCTCCCCGGGACAGCGATACGAGCAGTACTTC. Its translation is CASSSPGQRYEQYF.

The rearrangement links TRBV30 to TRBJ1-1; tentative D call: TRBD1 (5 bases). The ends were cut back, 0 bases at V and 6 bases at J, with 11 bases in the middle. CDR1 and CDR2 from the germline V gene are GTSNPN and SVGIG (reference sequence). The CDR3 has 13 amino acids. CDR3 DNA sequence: TGTGCCTGGAGTGTACTTGGGGGGGCTGAAGCTTTCTTT. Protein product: CAWSVLGGAEAFF.

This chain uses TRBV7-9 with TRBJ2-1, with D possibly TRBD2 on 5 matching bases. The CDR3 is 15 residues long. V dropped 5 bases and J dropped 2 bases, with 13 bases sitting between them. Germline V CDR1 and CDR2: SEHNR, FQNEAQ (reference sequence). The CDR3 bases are TGTGCCAGCAGCGCAGCTAGCAGCACCTACAATGAGCAGTTCTTC. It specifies CASSAASSTYNEQFF. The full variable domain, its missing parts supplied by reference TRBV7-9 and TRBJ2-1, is DTGVSQNPRHKITKRGQNVTFRCDPISEHNRLYWYRQTLGQGPEFLTYFQNEAQLEKSRLLSDRFSAERPKGSFSTLEIQRTEQGDSAMYLCASSAASSTYNEQFFGPGTRLTVL.

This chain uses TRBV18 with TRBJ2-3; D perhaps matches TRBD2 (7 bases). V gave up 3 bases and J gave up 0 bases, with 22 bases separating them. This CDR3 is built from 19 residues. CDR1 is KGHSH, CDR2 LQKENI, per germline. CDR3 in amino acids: CASSPQRGARETSTDTQYF. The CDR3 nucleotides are TGTGCCAGCTCACCTCAACGGGGGGCCAGGGAGACTAGCACAGATACGCAGTATTTT.

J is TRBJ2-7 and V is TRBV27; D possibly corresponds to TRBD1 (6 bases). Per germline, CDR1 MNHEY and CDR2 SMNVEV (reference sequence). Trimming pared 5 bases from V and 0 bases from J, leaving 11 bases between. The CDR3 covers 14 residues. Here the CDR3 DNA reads TGTGCCAGCAGTCACCGGGACAACTCCTACGAGCAGTACTTC. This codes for CASSHRDNSYEQYF.

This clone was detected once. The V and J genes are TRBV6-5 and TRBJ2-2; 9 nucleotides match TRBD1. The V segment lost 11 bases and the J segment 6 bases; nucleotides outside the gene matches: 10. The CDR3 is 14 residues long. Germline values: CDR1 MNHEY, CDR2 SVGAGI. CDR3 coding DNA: TGTGCCTCCATAGGACAGGGGAAGGCCGGGGAGCTGTTTTTT. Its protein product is CASIGQGKAGELFF.

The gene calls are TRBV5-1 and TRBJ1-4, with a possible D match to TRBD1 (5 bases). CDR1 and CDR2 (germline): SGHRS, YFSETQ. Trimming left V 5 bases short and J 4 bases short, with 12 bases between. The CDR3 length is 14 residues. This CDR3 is CASSSGDNNEKLFF. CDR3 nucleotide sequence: TGCGCCAGCAGTTCGGGGGATAATAATGAAAAACTGTTTTTT.